This section outlines one TCR beta chain sequence together with its context. Method: immunoSEQ multiplex PCR; TCRdb's copy keeps in-frame clones and lacks some. Among some 96,000 clones listed, around 90% were seen once. The V end was cut by 8 bases, the J end by 2 bases, with 16 bases between. The CDR3 runs 13 residues. Germline CDR1 is SQVTM and CDR2 is ANQGSEA. This entry comes from a study of radiotherapy plus CTLA-4 blockade in lung cancer. V usage is TRBV29-1 and J usage is TRBJ2-7; no clear D gene. The sequences come from peripheral blood, collected from a patient treated with radiotherapy plus ipilimumab. This sequence originates from a human donor with non-small cell lung cancer that progressed on radiotherapy plus ipilimumab. The CDR3: CSKRVGFAYEQYF. In DNA form, the CDR3 reads TGCAGCAAACGGGTGGGGTTTGCCTACGAGCAGTACTTC.